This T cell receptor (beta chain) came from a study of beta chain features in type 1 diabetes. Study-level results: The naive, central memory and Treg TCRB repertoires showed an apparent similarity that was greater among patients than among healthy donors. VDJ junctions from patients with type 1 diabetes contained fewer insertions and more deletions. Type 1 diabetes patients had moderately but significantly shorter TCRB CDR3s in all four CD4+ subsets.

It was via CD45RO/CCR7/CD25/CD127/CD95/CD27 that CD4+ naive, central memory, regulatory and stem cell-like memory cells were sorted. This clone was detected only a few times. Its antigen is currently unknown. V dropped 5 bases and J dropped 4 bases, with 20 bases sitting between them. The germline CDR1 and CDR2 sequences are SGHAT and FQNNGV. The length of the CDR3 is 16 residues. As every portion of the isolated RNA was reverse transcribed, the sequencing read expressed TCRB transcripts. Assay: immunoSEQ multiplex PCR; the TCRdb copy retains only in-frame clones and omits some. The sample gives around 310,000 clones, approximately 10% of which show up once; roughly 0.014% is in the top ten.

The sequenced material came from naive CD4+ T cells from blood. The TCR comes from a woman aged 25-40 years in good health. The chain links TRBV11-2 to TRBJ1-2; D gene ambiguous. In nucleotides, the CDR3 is TGTGCCAGCAGCCTAAGGACCGGACTGGGTATCTATGGCTACACCTTC. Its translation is CASSLRTGLGIYGYTF.